Below, 24 T cell receptor beta chains from the same sample are listed, as sequenced in a study of blood T cell repertoires in COVID-19. Method: immunoSEQ multiplex PCR; TCRdb's copy keeps in-frame clones and lacks some. The profile covers roughly 160,000 clones, with about four fifths appearing a single time and 8% to 11% taken by the ten largest. Sequencing input: peripheral blood. All receptors come from a woman older than 75 with active or convalescent COVID-19.

This clone was found a few times. The chain employs TRBV5-1 and TRBJ2-1, with D maybe TRBD2 (5 bases). The germline CDR1 and CDR2 sequences are SGHRS and YFSETQ. V shed 4 bases and J shed 6 bases, with 14 bases lying between them. This CDR3 has 14 amino acids. CDR3 sequence: CASSGSKPPNEQFF. In nucleotides, the CDR3 is TGCGCCAGCAGCGGGAGTAAGCCCCCCAATGAGCAGTTCTTC.

The rearrangement joins TRBV5-3 to TRBJ2-3, with 8 bases identical to TRBD1. TRBV5-3 is an ORF for which the function is uncertain. The junction had 15 bases not matched to a gene; V was cut back by 4 bases and J by 5 bases. The CDR3 length is 17 residues. This CDR3 reads CARSTPQGAVHKDTQYF. DNA of the CDR3: TGTGCCAGAAGCACCCCCCAGGGGGCGGTCCATAAAGATACGCAGTATTTT.

The gene calls are TRBV9 and TRBJ2-1; D is undetermined. From germline, CDR1 is SGDLS and CDR2 YYNGEE. The CDR3 loop spans 17 amino acids. V was cut by 0 bases and J by 0 bases, with 13 bases left in between. CDR3 sequence reads: CASSVAPGVSSYNEQFF. CDR3 nucleotide sequence: TGTGCCAGCAGCGTAGCTCCAGGCGTAAGCTCCTACAATGAGCAGTTCTTC.

V usage is TRBV18 and J usage is TRBJ2-1; 10 positions match TRBD1. CDR1 KGHSH and CDR2 LQKENI come from the germline V gene. Trimming removed 6 bases from V and 8 bases from J; junction bases left unmatched: 4. The CDR3 is 13 residues long. This CDR3 reads CASSPDRGDEQFF. Written as DNA, the CDR3 is TGTGCCAGCTCCCCGGACAGGGGGGATGAGCAGTTCTTC.

The chain joins TRBV5-4 to TRBJ2-5, with D tentatively TRBD2 (6 bases). V dropped 1 base and J dropped 5 bases, with 9 bases sitting between them. Germline loops: CDR1 SGHNT, CDR2 YYREEE (reference sequence). The CDR3 sequence is 13 residues long. CDR3 sequence (DNA): TGTGCCAGCAGCTTGAGCGGAGGGGAGACCCAGTACTTC. This codes for CASSLSGGETQYF.

J is TRBJ1-6 and V is TRBV19; D uncertain. This CDR3 has 16 amino acids. Trimming pared 8 bases from V and 5 bases from J, leaving 19 bases between. Germline CDR1 reads LNHDA; CDR2 reads SQIVND (reference sequence). The CDR3 nucleotides are TGTGCCAGTTCGATGACTTCACACCCTAATAATTCACCCCTCCACTTT. It translates to CASSMTSHPNNSPLHF.

The chain is built from TRBV19 and TRBJ2-2; 11 positions match TRBD2. This CDR3 has 16 residues. CDR1 is LNHDA, CDR2 SQIVND, per germline (reference sequence). After removal of 5 bases from V and 5 bases from J, the junction contained 7 bases not matched to a gene. The CDR3 loop reads CASSDSGRAGTGELFF. The CDR3, as DNA: TGTGCCAGTAGTGATAGCGGGAGGGCCGGGACCGGGGAGCTGTTTTTT.

The CDR3 DNA is TGCGCCAGCAGCTTGGCAGGAACAAATTCACCCCTCCACTTT. As protein: CASSLAGTNSPLHF. The gene calls are TRBV5-1 and TRBJ1-6; D is ambiguous. Germline values: CDR1 SGHRS, CDR2 YFSETQ. The CDR3 sequence is 14 residues long. Between the trimmed V and J ends, which lost 0 bases and 7 bases, there was a span of 8 bases.

The V call is TRBV10-3, the J call TRBJ1-5; 9 bases line up with TRBD1. Germline lookup yields CDR1 ENHRY and CDR2 SYGVKD. CDR3 length equals 14 residues. V shed 6 bases, J shed 6 bases, and the junction held 6 bases outside the gene matches. CDR3 in DNA: TGTGCCATCAGGGACGACAGGGGGGGTCAGCCCCAGCATTTT. Protein sequence: CAIRDDRGGQPQHF.

The chain carries TRBV28 and TRBJ1-5, with TRBD1 matching 9 bases. The germline V gene has CDR1 MDHEN and CDR2 SYDVKM. The CDR3 is 15 residues long. The ends lost 7 bases at V and 6 bases at J; junction bases unmatched: 10. The CDR3 here is CASIPLQGAFQPQHF. In DNA form, the CDR3 reads TGTGCCAGCATACCATTACAGGGGGCGTTTCAGCCCCAGCATTTT.

The rearrangement links TRBV7-3 to TRBJ2-1; 7 positions match TRBD1. This CDR3 has 14 amino acids. Germline CDR1 SGHTA, CDR2 FQGTGA. J lost 4 bases, V lost 5 bases, and 5 bases had no gene match. CDR3 nucleotides: TGTGCCAGCAGCAGGGGGCTGAGGTACAATGAGCAGTTCTTC. It translates to CASSRGLRYNEQFF.

The V gene is TRBV5-1, the J gene TRBJ2-7; D is undetermined. This CDR3 contains 15 residues. Trimming removed 3 bases from V and 3 bases from J, with 16 bases in between. From germline, CDR1 is SGHRS and CDR2 YFSETQ. CDR3 in DNA: TGCGCCAGCAGCTGGGCTAATGCTCCTGACTACGAGCAGTACTTC. It codes for CASSWANAPDYEQYF.

This chain joins TRBV6-1 and TRBJ1-5; 8 bases map to TRBD1. This CDR3 comprises 19 residues. The germline V gene has CDR1 MNHNS and CDR2 SASEGT. Trimming removed 4 bases from V and 0 bases from J; junction bases left unmatched: 14. The CDR3 DNA is TGTGCCAGCAGTGTTCAGGGGGCTATTAGTGGGTATAGCAATCAGCCCCAGCATTTT. Translated, it gives CASSVQGAISGYSNQPQHF.

This sequence joins TRBV19 and TRBJ2-7; no clear D gene. The CDR3 consists of 13 residues. V lost 5 bases and J lost 2, with 10 bases in between. Germline V gives CDR1 LNHDA, CDR2 SQIVND (reference sequence). CDR3 residues: CASSLIGAYEQYF. DNA of the CDR3: TGTGCCAGTAGTCTAATCGGAGCCTACGAGCAGTACTTC.

The chain is built from TRBV7-9 and TRBJ1-1, with 7 bases identical to TRBD1. Germline CDR1 and CDR2: SEHNR and FQNEAQ (reference sequence). The junction had 0 bases not matched to a gene; V was cut back by 3 bases and J by 5 bases. The CDR3 length is 12 residues. CDR3 region: CASSLDRTEAFF. In DNA, the CDR3 is TGTGCCAGCAGCTTGGACAGGACTGAAGCTTTCTTT. The full variable domain, rest sourced from reference TRBV7-9 and TRBJ1-1, is DTGVSQNPRHKITKRGQNVTFRCDPISEHNRLYWYRQTLGQGPEFLTYFQNEAQLEKSRLLSDRFSAERPKGSFSTLEIQRTEQGDSAMYLCASSLDRTEAFFGQGTRLTVV.

The gene calls are TRBV3-1 (or the pseudogene TRBV3-2) and TRBJ1-2; 8 nucleotides line up with TRBD1. The V segment lost 1 base and the J segment 7 bases; nucleotides outside the gene matches: 8. The CDR3 covers 15 residues. Germline V gene lookup returns CDR1 LGHDT and CDR2 YNNKEL (reference sequence). The CDR3 loop is CASSQVPGQETGYTF. The CDR3 bases are TGTGCCAGCAGCCAAGTACCGGGACAGGAGACTGGCTACACCTTC.

The chain has TRBV6-5 and TRBJ2-5, with 7 nucleotides matching TRBD1. This CDR3 is built from 14 residues. J was trimmed by 4 bases and V by 5 bases; bases with no gene match: 7. Per germline, CDR1 MNHEY and CDR2 SVGAGI. CDR3 sequence: CASSNHRGVETQYF. The CDR3 nucleotides are TGTGCCAGCAGTAATCACAGGGGAGTAGAGACCCAGTACTTC.

This chain uses TRBV27 with TRBJ2-7; 10 positions agree with TRBD2. CDR3 length: 19 amino acids. The V segment lost 4 bases and the J segment 4 bases; nucleotides outside the gene matches: 19. CDR1 is MNHEY and CDR2 is SMNVEV in the germline V gene (reference sequence). In nucleotides, the CDR3 is TGTGCCAGCAGTTCCCATAGGAGCGGGAGGGCTTCAAGGGCGTACGAGCAGTACTTC. It yields the protein CASSSHRSGRASRAYEQYF.

J is TRBJ1-2 and V is TRBV28; tentative D call: TRBD1 (6 bases). The germline V gene encodes CDR1 MDHEN and CDR2 SYDVKM. The CDR3 is 15 amino acids. V shed 6 bases and J shed 0 bases, with 14 bases lying between them. The chain's CDR3 is CASSGDRRANYGYTF. The CDR3 DNA sequence: TGTGCCAGCAGCGGTGACAGGCGAGCTAACTATGGCTACACCTTC.

This rearrangement joins TRBV27 to TRBJ1-1; a possible D gene is TRBD1 (5 bases). V lost 2 bases to trimming and J lost 0 bases, with 7 bases between them. CDR1 and CDR2 (germline): MNHEY, SMNVEV (reference sequence). This CDR3 spans 14 amino acids. CDR3: CASSLGGLNTEAFF. For the CDR3, the DNA is TGTGCCAGCAGTTTAGGGGGGTTGAACACTGAAGCTTTCTTT.

The gene calls are TRBV2 and TRBJ2-5; possible D gene TRBD2, 5 bases. Germline loops: CDR1 SNHLY, CDR2 FYNNEI. Trimming shortened V by 4 bases and J by 5 bases, and 11 bases separated the two germline ends. The CDR3 runs 13 residues. CDR3 nucleotides: TGTGCCAGCAGTGGAGGGTTGGAGGAGACCCAGTACTTC. Translating gives CASSGGLEETQYF.

The chain has TRBV5-5 and TRBJ2-1, with TRBD1 as a possible D gene (5 bases). V dropped 0 bases and J dropped 2 bases, with 12 bases sitting between them. The CDR3 has 16 amino acids. CDR1 is SGHKS, CDR2 YYEKEE, per germline (reference sequence). CDR3 amino acids: CASSLESLQAYNEQFF. The CDR3 DNA is TGTGCCAGCAGCTTGGAGTCTCTACAGGCCTACAATGAGCAGTTCTTC.

This clone is a singleton in its sample. The chain is built from TRBV5-4 and TRBJ2-5, with 12 bases lining up with TRBD2. The CDR3 covers 16 residues. Germline V gene data show CDR1 as SGHNT and CDR2 as YYREEE (reference sequence). With V trimmed by 3 bases and J by 6 bases, 9 bases remained unmatched. CDR3 residues: CASSSKTSGSAQTQYF. The CDR3 DNA follows: TGTGCCAGCAGCTCGAAGACTAGCGGGAGTGCACAGACCCAGTACTTC.

The rearrangement joins TRBV9 to TRBJ1-3; no clear D gene. Germline CDR1 is SGDLS and CDR2 is YYNGEE. The CDR3 runs 15 residues. With 0 bases removed from V and 1 base from J, the gap between germline ends came to 8 bases. The CDR3 here is CASSVGSASGNTIYF. In nucleotides, the CDR3 is TGTGCCAGCAGCGTAGGCTCAGCGTCTGGAAACACCATATATTTT.